The clone carrying this T cell receptor (beta chain) was seen only a few times. The target antigen is unknown. This record belongs to a study of T cell repertoires in cytomegalovirus infection. TCRdb passed the reads through MiXCR, listing each CDR3 protein once. The table has 560,000 or so distinct CDR3 sequences, 16% seen once. Study results and caveats: Ex vivo, HLA-C-restricted CMV-specific TCR beta clonotypes prevailed over the rest of the response.

The germline V gene has CDR1 SGHRS and CDR2 YFSETQ. CDR3 length: 17 amino acids. Trimming cost V 3 bases and J 4 bases; bases outside gene matches: 12. The sample comprised CD8+ T cells from PBMCs. The chain couples TRBV5-1 to TRBJ2-3, with 9 nucleotides matching TRBD1. This receptor was taken from a human donor in good health (CMV status not recorded). Some clones in this sample may be carry-over from other donors' samples. The DNA for the CDR3 is TGCGCCAGCAGCTCGACCCCCGGGACAGGGACGGCAGATACGCAGTATTTT. Its translation is CASSSTPGTGTADTQYF.